The clone carrying this TCR beta chain occurred a few times. The sample belongs to a study of blood T cell repertoires in COVID-19. Measured with immunoSEQ multiplex PCR; TCRdb has only the in-frame clones, and not every one. The data contain about 310,000 clones, around nine tenths of them singletons. V dropped 1 base and J dropped 2; count of bases not matched to a gene: 5. Germline V lookup: CDR1 LGHDT, CDR2 YNNKEL (reference sequence). The CDR3 sequence is 16 residues long. The sequence came from a man between 70 and 80 years old with acute or convalescent COVID-19. The sequencing sample was made of peripheral blood. This sequence joins TRBV3-1 (or the pseudogene TRBV3-2) and TRBJ2-5, with 9 bases that match TRBD2. CDR3 residues: CASSQGSGGTQETQYF. The CDR3 DNA is TGTGCCAGCAGCCAAGGTAGCGGGGGTACTCAAGAGACCCAGTACTTC.